A single sample gave rise to the 23 T cell receptor beta chains below, sequenced in a study of Tregs in tolerant kidney transplant recipients. Only in-frame clones appear in the TCRdb table, and some are missing; sequencing was by immunoSEQ multiplex PCR. The repertoire consists of tens of thousands of clones, with approximately 98% occurring once and the leading ten covering approximately 0.34%. Source: Tregs from blood, taken before the transplant. Source of these receptors: a human donor who received a combined kidney and bone marrow transplant.

V and J are TRBV6-5 and TRBJ2-5; 8 bases line up with TRBD2. The CDR3 contains 11 residues. With 5 bases clipped from V and 13 bases from J, the junction kept 6 bases outside the gene matches. CDR1 and CDR2 (germline): MNHEY, SVGAGI. CDR3 DNA: TGTGCCAGCAGTCGTAGCGGGACAACGTACTTC. The encoded protein is CASSRSGTTYF.

The chain employs TRBV5-6 and TRBJ1-2, with 7 nucleotides matching TRBD1. With 4 bases clipped from V and 2 bases from J, the junction kept 8 bases outside the gene matches. Germline-derived CDR1 and CDR2 are SGHDT and YYEEEE. The length of the CDR3 is 15 residues. CDR3: CASSPPGQENYGYTF. In DNA form, the CDR3 reads TGTGCCAGCAGCCCACCTGGACAGGAAAACTATGGCTACACCTTC.

The chain combines TRBV5-1 with TRBJ2-5; tentative D call: TRBD2 (5 bases). The CDR3 covers 14 residues. V was trimmed by 3 bases and J by 2 bases, leaving 11 bases between them. Germline values: CDR1 SGHRS, CDR2 YFSETQ. CDR3 coding DNA: TGCGCCAGCAGCTACCTAGCTGTACAAGAGACCCAGTACTTC. It translates to CASSYLAVQETQYF.

This chain links TRBV2 with TRBJ1-2, with 7 bases matching TRBD1. V lost 4 bases, J lost 3 bases, and 2 bases stayed unmatched. This CDR3 is 13 amino acids long. Germline assignment: CDR1 SNHLY and CDR2 FYNNEI. The CDR3 DNA sequence: TGTGCCAGCAGTGGACAGGGATACTATGGCTACACCTTC. It is translated as CASSGQGYYGYTF. The variable domain in full, with the rest retrieved from reference TRBV2 and TRBJ1-2, is EPEVTQTPSHQVTQMGQEVILRCVPISNHLYFYWYRQILGQKVEFLVSFYNNEISEKSEIFDDQFSVERPDGSNFTLKIRSTKLEDSAMYFCASSGQGYYGYTFGSGTRLTVV.

J is TRBJ2-1 and V is TRBV30; D gene ambiguous. The germline V gene encodes CDR1 GTSNPN and CDR2 SVGIG (reference sequence). V lost 2 bases and J 7 bases, leaving 9 bases between the germline ends. This CDR3 contains 12 residues. DNA of the CDR3: TGTGCCTGGAGTTTCAGTAAGAATGAGCAGTTCTTC. The encoded protein is CAWSFSKNEQFF.

V and J are TRBV28 and TRBJ1-3, with 10 nucleotides matching TRBD1. The CDR3 length is 13 residues. Unmatched junction bases numbered 3, after V lost 6 bases and J lost 7 bases. CDR1 and CDR2 from the germline V gene are MDHEN and SYDVKM. The DNA of the CDR3 is TGTGCCAGCAGAGACAGGGGGCGGAACACCATATATTTT. Protein product: CASRDRGRNTIYF.

This clone showed up just once. This chain connects TRBV5-4 to TRBJ1-4; D may be TRBD1 (6 bases). Trimming removed 0 bases from V and 5 bases from J, with 11 bases in between. CDR1 is SGHNT and CDR2 is YYREEE in the germline V gene (reference sequence). The length of the CDR3 is 15 residues. The CDR3 loop reads CASSLDRGANEKLFF. The CDR3 DNA sequence: TGTGCCAGCAGCTTGGATCGGGGGGCGAATGAAAAACTGTTTTTT.

The V gene is TRBV4-1, the J gene TRBJ2-1; 8 bases map to TRBD2. Germline CDR1 and CDR2: MGHRA and YSYEKL. The CDR3 is 14 residues long. V trimming: 3 bases; J trimming: 8 bases; junction bases outside the gene matches: 6. The CDR3: CASSQGLDFDEQFF. In DNA form, the CDR3 reads TGCGCCAGCAGCCAGGGACTAGATTTCGATGAGCAGTTCTTC.

The V gene is TRBV7-2, the J gene TRBJ2-7; D possibly corresponds to TRBD1 (6 bases). The V gene lost 5 bases and the J gene lost 3 bases, with 17 bases spanning the gap. The V gene's germline CDR1 is SGHTA and CDR2 FQGNSA. This CDR3 is built from 15 residues. The CDR3 sequence is CASSPRNRVFYEQYF. In nucleotides, the CDR3 is TGTGCCAGCAGCCCCAGGAACAGGGTTTTCTACGAGCAGTACTTC. The full variable domain, with the rest looked up from reference TRBV7-2 and TRBJ2-7, is GAGVSQSPSNKVTEKGKDVELRCDPISGHTALYWYRQSLGQGLEFLIYFQGNSAPDKSGLPSDRFSAERTGGSVSTLTIQRTQQEDSAVYLCASSPRNRVFYEQYFGPGTRLTVT.

This chain links TRBV7-2 with TRBJ2-1; D is undetermined. Per the germline V gene, CDR1 is SGHTA and CDR2 is FQGNSA. With 3 bases removed from V and 0 bases from J, the gap between germline ends came to 9 bases. This CDR3 has 15 residues. CDR3 DNA: TGTGCCAGCAGCTTCGTCTCTAGCTCCTACAATGAGCAGTTCTTC. Amino acid sequence: CASSFVSSSYNEQFF.

CDR3 sequence (DNA): TGCGCCAGCAGCACCAATAGAGGATCCTACGAGCAGTACTTC. Residues: CASSTNRGSYEQYF. The rearrangement uses TRBV5-1 and TRBJ2-7; D remains unclear. Germline-derived CDR1 and CDR2 are SGHRS and YFSETQ. The CDR3 length is 14 residues. V lost 4 bases to trimming and J lost 1 base, with 12 bases between them.

The count of this clone is one. The same CDR3 also results from other DNA sequences found in this sample. The chain joins TRBV9 to TRBJ2-2; D remains ambiguous. The CDR3 totals 14 residues. CDR1 and CDR2 (germline): SGDLS, YYNGEE. Trimming removed 0 bases from V and 2 bases from J, with 5 bases in between. The CDR3 DNA reads as TGTGCCAGCAGCGTAGGAGGAAACACCGGGGAGCTGTTTTTT. Translated, it gives CASSVGGNTGELFF. Complete variable domain (other parts from reference TRBV9 and TRBJ2-2): DSGVTQTPKHLITATGQRVTLRCSPRSGDLSVYWYQQSLDQGLQFLIQYYNGEERAKGNILERFSAQQFPDLHSELNLSSLELGDSALYFCASSVGGNTGELFFGEGSRLTVL.

The chain links TRBV27 to TRBJ2-1, with 7 positions matching TRBD2. CDR1 and CDR2 (germline): MNHEY, SMNVEV (reference sequence). The trim removed 7 bases at V and 6 bases at J, leaving 9 bases unmatched. The CDR3 length is 14 residues. CDR3 amino acids: CASTRLAGFNEQFF. CDR3 DNA sequence: TGTGCCAGCACCCGACTAGCCGGATTCAATGAGCAGTTCTTC.

The V gene is TRBV18, the J gene TRBJ2-7; TRBD2 is a possible D gene (6 bases). The CDR3 extends over 14 amino acids. Germline V gene data show CDR1 as KGHSH and CDR2 as LQKENI. Trimming left V 4 bases short and J 12 bases short, with 22 bases between. Written as DNA, the CDR3 is TGTGCCAGCTCACTCGGGCCCGGGACTCCCCATCGGTACTTC. Translated: CASSLGPGTPHRYF. The full variable domain, rest sourced from reference TRBV18 and TRBJ2-7, is NAGVMQNPRHLVRRRGQEARLRCSPMKGHSHVYWYRQLPEEGLKFMVYLQKENIIDESGMPKERFSAEFPKEGPSILRIQQVVRGDSAAYFCASSLGPGTPHRYFGPGTRLTVT.

The chain couples TRBV5-4 to TRBJ2-3; 10 bases fit TRBD2. Germline V lookup: CDR1 SGHNT, CDR2 YYREEE (reference sequence). V trimming: 2 bases; J trimming: 2 bases; junction bases outside the gene matches: 2. The CDR3 contains 15 residues. In nucleotides, the CDR3 is TGTGCCAGCAGCTTAAGCGGGGGGGCCACAGATACGCAGTATTTT. Encoded protein: CASSLSGGATDTQYF.

This chain joins TRBV5-1 and TRBJ2-3; the D is unclear. Germline V gene data show CDR1 as SGHRS and CDR2 as YFSETQ. This CDR3 region has 14 residues. V lost 0 bases, J lost 4 bases, and 9 bases lay in between. The CDR3 DNA reads as TGCGCCAGCAGCTTGGGAGCAGGTTCAGATACGCAGTATTTT. Translated, it gives CASSLGAGSDTQYF.

This rearrangement joins TRBV28 to TRBJ1-1; D gene uncertain. The germline gives CDR1 MDHEN, CDR2 SYDVKM. The length of the CDR3 is 11 residues. The V and J ends lost 3 bases and 6 bases respectively, with 5 bases between them. The CDR3: CASSFDSEAFF. The CDR3 coding sequence is TGTGCCAGCAGTTTCGACTCTGAAGCTTTCTTT.

V and J are TRBV5-8 and TRBJ2-3, with 10 bases fitting TRBD2. The CDR3 consists of 16 residues. With V trimmed by 2 bases and J by 7 bases, 10 bases remained unmatched. Germline V lookup: CDR1 SGHTS, CDR2 YDEGEE. CDR3 in amino acids: CASSLFIPSGSYTQYF. CDR3 nucleotides: TGTGCCAGCAGCTTATTCATTCCTAGCGGGAGTTATACGCAGTATTTT.

The rearrangement uses TRBV7-9 and TRBJ2-1, with 9 bases that match TRBD1. Germline assignment: CDR1 SEHNR and CDR2 FQNEAQ (reference sequence). J was trimmed by 8 bases and V by 4 bases; bases with no gene match: 3. CDR3 length: 13 residues. CDR3 bases: TGTGCCAGCAGCTCACAGGGGGCGGATGAGCAGTTCTTC. Amino acid sequence: CASSSQGADEQFF.

The rearrangement links TRBV30 to TRBJ1-2, with D hard to call. Germline V CDR1 and CDR2: GTSNPN, SVGIG (reference sequence). CDR3 length equals 14 residues. V gave up 1 base and J gave up 0 bases, with 9 bases separating them. The CDR3 loop is CAWSGGVSNYGYTF. CDR3 DNA: TGTGCCTGGAGTGGCGGGGTTTCTAACTATGGCTACACCTTC. Combining the CDR3 with reference TRBV30 and TRBJ1-2 gives the whole variable domain SQTIHQWPATLVQPVGSPLSLECTVEGTSNPNLYWYRQAAGRGLQLLFYSVGIGQISSEVPQNLSASRPQDRQFILSSKKLLLSDSGFYLCAWSGGVSNYGYTFGSGTRLTVV.

The chain links TRBV5-6 to TRBJ1-2, with D perhaps TRBD1 (5 bases). There are 18 residues in the CDR3. Germline V lookup: CDR1 SGHDT, CDR2 YYEEEE. V was clipped by 3 bases and J by 3 bases, with 24 bases between them. The DNA of the CDR3 is TGTGCCAGCAGCTGGAGGGGAGACTTATTTTCCGCCTACTATGGCTACACCTTC. This encodes CASSWRGDLFSAYYGYTF. The full variable domain, rest sourced from reference TRBV5-6 and TRBJ1-2, is DAGVTQSPTHLIKTRGQQVTLRCSPKSGHDTVSWYQQALGQGPQFIFQYYEEEERQRGNFPDRFSGHQFPNYSSELNVNALLLGDSALYLCASSWRGDLFSAYYGYTFGSGTRLTVV.

The V gene is TRBV19, the J gene TRBJ2-6; weak D call: TRBD1 (7 bases). V was trimmed by 9 bases and J by 4 bases, leaving 19 bases between them. Germline CDR1 is LNHDA and CDR2 is SQIVND (reference sequence). The CDR3 is made up of 16 amino acids. The CDR3 is CASRTGSAGGANVLTF. The CDR3 DNA follows: TGTGCCAGCAGGACAGGATCGGCGGGGGGGGCCAACGTCCTGACTTTC.

The V call is TRBV29-1, the J call TRBJ2-4; D remains unclear. This CDR3 has 13 residues. Trimming left V 4 bases short and J 0 bases short, with 7 bases between. Germline CDR1 SQVTM, CDR2 ANQGSEA. The CDR3 nucleotides are TGCAGCGTTGTTTCCGTAGCCAAAAACATTCAGTACTTC. Translating gives CSVVSVAKNIQYF.